Included here is one T cell receptor (beta chain) sequence, with context. Germline CDR1 and CDR2: KGHSH and LQKENI. The CDR3 has 16 residues. V lost 3 bases and J 2 bases, leaving 17 bases between the germline ends. The sample comes from a study of shared clonotypes between healthy human individuals. Methods used by the authors: With immunoSEQ giving junction-only sequences and no quality scores, filtering differed. The repertoire was sequenced with immunoSEQ multiplex PCR; TCRdb's copy has only in-frame clones and lacks some. V and J calls and clone size come straight from that table; D and trimming were deduced from the DNA. The data show more than 2 million clones, more than 90% seen once. Naive CD45RA+ and memory CD45RA-negative subsets were split from CD4+ cells.

This TCR came from a man younger than 35 in good health. The sample taken for sequencing was naive CD4+ T cells sorted from blood. Indicated subset: CD45RA+ positively selected. The chain couples TRBV18 to TRBJ2-7, with D unclear. CDR3 protein: CASSPFGTGATYEQYF. The CDR3 nucleotides are TGTGCCAGCTCACCCTTTGGAACGGGTGCCACCTACGAGCAGTACTTC.